The rows below give T cell receptor beta chains drawn from one sample of a study of blood T cell repertoires in COVID-19. The data were produced by immunoSEQ multiplex PCR, yet TCRdb's version contains in-frame clones alone and is incomplete. Of about 240,000 clones listed, approximately 87% are singletons. The specimen sequenced was peripheral blood. The receptors here all came from a man aged 60 to 75 with acute or convalescent COVID-19. The conserved cysteine and the conserved F or W are not part of the CDR3 here. A D gene is named only where the DNA matches it firmly.

j_gene	d_gene	v_gene	CDR3aa
TRBJ2-7	TRBD1	TRBV28	ASSPSGTGGYEQY
TRBJ2-7	TRBD2	TRBV11-2	ASSLGVAGVYEQY
TRBJ1-1	-	TRBV4-2	ASSQDRRNTEAF
TRBJ2-1	TRBD1	TRBV6-5	ASYRVGTGDNEQF
TRBJ2-2	-	TRBV7-2	ASSSQTGSTGELF
TRBJ1-5	TRBD1	TRBV27	ASRQGGPLNQPQH
TRBJ1-1	-	TRBV28	ASIRPTGGLNTEAF
TRBJ1-2	TRBD1	TRBV25-1	ASRTGNGYT
TRBJ2-2	-	TRBV3-1/TRBV3-2	ASSHRGNTGELF
TRBJ1-1	-	TRBV6-5	ASSLLQTAGTEAF
TRBJ1-1	TRBD1	TRBV11-1	ASSQDRGATEAF
TRBJ2-5	TRBD2	TRBV7-3	ASSWGLAGGETQY
TRBJ1-1	TRBD1	TRBV9	ASSVVGGQAF
TRBJ2-2	-	TRBV10-3	AIRLGGGNTGELF
TRBJ1-5	TRBD1	TRBV7-2	ASSFGTGHSNQPQH
TRBJ1-1	TRBD1	TRBV29-1	SVAGTGAYEAF
TRBJ2-7	TRBD2	TRBV4-2	ASSQDPLAGVHEQY
TRBJ2-2	TRBD2	TRBV28	ASSLFASGSLAGELF
TRBJ1-2	TRBD1	TRBV2	ASRWTGGRYGYT